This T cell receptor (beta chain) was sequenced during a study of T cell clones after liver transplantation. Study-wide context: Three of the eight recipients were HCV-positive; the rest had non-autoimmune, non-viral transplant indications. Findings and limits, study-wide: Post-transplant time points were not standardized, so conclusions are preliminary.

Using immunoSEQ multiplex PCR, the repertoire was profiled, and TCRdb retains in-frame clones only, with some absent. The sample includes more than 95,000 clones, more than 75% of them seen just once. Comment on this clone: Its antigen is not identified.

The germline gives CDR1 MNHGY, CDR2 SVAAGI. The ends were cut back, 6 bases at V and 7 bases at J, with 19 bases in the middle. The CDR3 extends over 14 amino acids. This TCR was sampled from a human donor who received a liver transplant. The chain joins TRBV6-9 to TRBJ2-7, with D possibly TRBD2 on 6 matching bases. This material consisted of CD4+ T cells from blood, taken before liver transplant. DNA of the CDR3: TGTGCCAGCAGCCGCGGGACCGCCTTTGGGGAGCAGTACTTC. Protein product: CASSRGTAFGEQYF.